In this sample, the clone carrying this TCR beta chain turned up a few times. CDR3 length: 16 residues. V gave up 2 bases and J gave up 7 bases; unmatched junction bases: 7. Germline assignment: CDR1 ENHRY and CDR2 SYGVKD. Through Arm-PCR of CDR3 regions and iRepertoire HTBI primers, TCR beta libraries were built. TCRdb re-called the multiplex PCR reads with MiXCR, one entry per CDR3 protein. The sample gives about 460,000 distinct CDR3 sequences, roughly 15% of which show up once; roughly a sixth is in the top ten. Time point of the sample: newly diagnosed GD, antithyroid drugs for less than 3 months. Researchers made the TCR library from RNA that was extracted from PBMCs. These data come from a study of regulatory T cells in long-lasting Graves disease. These data were also filed under a second study, of T cells in Graves' hyperthyroidism and ophthalmopathy.

The rearrangement joins TRBV10-3 to TRBJ1-3; TRBD1 agrees at 11 bases. This TCR was sampled from a woman aged 45-65 years with Graves disease. The sample here was peripheral blood mononuclear cells (PBMCs), taken at new diagnosis, from a patient treated with antithyroid drugs. The CDR3 region is CAISETGQGADNTIYF. CDR3 DNA sequence: TGTGCCATCAGTGAGACTGGACAGGGGGCCGATAACACCATATATTTT.